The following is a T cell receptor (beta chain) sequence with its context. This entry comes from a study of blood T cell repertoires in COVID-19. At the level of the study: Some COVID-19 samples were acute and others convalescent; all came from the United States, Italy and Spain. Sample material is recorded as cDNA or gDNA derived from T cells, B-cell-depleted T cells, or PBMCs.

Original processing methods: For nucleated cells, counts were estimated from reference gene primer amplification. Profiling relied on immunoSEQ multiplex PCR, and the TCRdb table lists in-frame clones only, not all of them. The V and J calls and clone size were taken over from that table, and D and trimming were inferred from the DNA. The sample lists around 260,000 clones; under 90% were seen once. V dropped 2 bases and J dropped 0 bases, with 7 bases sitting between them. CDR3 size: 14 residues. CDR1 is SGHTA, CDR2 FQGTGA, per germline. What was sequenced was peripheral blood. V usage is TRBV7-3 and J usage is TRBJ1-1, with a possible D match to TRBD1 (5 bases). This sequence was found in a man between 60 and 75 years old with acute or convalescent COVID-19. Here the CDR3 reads CASSLQGLNTEAFF. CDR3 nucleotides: TGTGCCAGCAGCTTACAGGGTTTGAACACTGAAGCTTTCTTT.